The 31 T cell receptor beta chains below were found in one sample sequenced in a study of blood T cell repertoires in COVID-19. Measured with immunoSEQ multiplex PCR; TCRdb has only the in-frame clones, and not every one. The sample lists about 310,000 clones; roughly 87% were seen once. Sequences were obtained from peripheral blood. The receptor set was obtained from a man aged 50 or older with active or convalescent COVID-19.

The rearrangement uses TRBV12-3 or TRBV12-4 and TRBJ2-3; tentatively, D is TRBD2 (6 bases). V was trimmed by 6 bases and J by 4 bases, leaving 8 bases between them. CDR3 size: 12 residues. The CDR3 sequence is CASSPGADTQYF. CDR3 coding DNA: TGTGCCAGCAGCCCGGGAGCAGATACGCAGTATTTT.

The chain links TRBV28 to TRBJ2-7, with D unclear. V was shortened by 10 bases and J by 0 bases, with 10 bases between the two germline ends. The CDR3 consists of 12 residues. Germline values: CDR1 MDHEN, CDR2 SYDVKM. CDR3 in DNA: TGTGCCACCGGGTCCGTCTCCTACGAGCAGTACTTC. It yields the protein CATGSVSYEQYF.

The chain combines TRBV2 with TRBJ2-7, with D possibly matching TRBD1 (6 bases). The CDR3 contains 14 residues. Trimming took off 5 bases at V and 6 bases at J, with 17 bases between the two ends. In germline, CDR1 is SNHLY, CDR2 FYNNEI. CDR3 in amino acids: CASSKQGPTVEQYF. In DNA, the CDR3 is TGTGCCAGCAGTAAACAGGGACCTACGGTCGAGCAGTACTTC. The variable domain in full, with the rest retrieved from reference TRBV2 and TRBJ2-7, is EPEVTQTPSHQVTQMGQEVILRCVPISNHLYFYWYRQILGQKVEFLVSFYNNEISEKSEIFDDQFSVERPDGSNFTLKIRSTKLEDSAMYFCASSKQGPTVEQYFGPGTRLTVT.

This chain connects TRBV18 to TRBJ2-3; possibly TRBD2 for D (5 bases). The CDR3 sequence is 14 residues long. Germline CDR1 is KGHSH and CDR2 is LQKENI. V shed 0 bases and J shed 3 bases, with 7 bases lying between them. The CDR3 nucleotides are TGTGCCAGCTCACCACCCGGGGTAACAGATACGCAGTATTTT. Its translation: CASSPPGVTDTQYF.

This chain joins TRBV19 and TRBJ1-6; D is perhaps TRBD1 (6 bases). V was shortened by 5 bases and J by 3 bases, with 11 bases between the two germline ends. In germline, CDR1 is LNHDA, CDR2 SQIVND (reference sequence). CDR3 length equals 15 residues. The CDR3, as DNA: TGTGCCAGTAGTCTGGACAGTAACTATAATTCACCCCTCCACTTT. Amino acids: CASSLDSNYNSPLHF.

The V call is TRBV12-3 or TRBV12-4, the J call TRBJ1-2, with D unclear. The CDR3 length is 13 residues. V was trimmed by 1 base and J by 3 bases, leaving 6 bases between them. The CDR3 DNA follows: TGTGCCAGCAGTTTAGGCGGCCACTATGGCTACACCTTC. This codes for CASSLGGHYGYTF.

The chain combines TRBV6-5 with TRBJ1-2; the D gene is possibly TRBD1 (6 bases). This CDR3 comprises 13 residues. V dropped 7 bases and J dropped 7 bases, with 16 bases sitting between them. From germline, CDR1 is MNHEY and CDR2 SVGAGI. CDR3 in amino acids: CASKPGGALGYTF. Written as DNA, the CDR3 is TGTGCCAGCAAGCCTGGGGGGGCGCTTGGCTACACCTTC.

This clone was seen a single time. The rearrangement links TRBV5-1 to TRBJ2-5, with D possibly being TRBD1 (6 bases). There are 14 residues in the CDR3. CDR1 SGHRS and CDR2 YFSETQ come from the germline V gene. V was cut by 1 base and J by 5 bases, with 12 bases left in between. The CDR3 DNA reads as TGCGCCAGCAGCTTGTCAGGGGCAAAGGAGACCCAGTACTTC. It codes for CASSLSGAKETQYF. The entire variable domain, with the rest obtained from reference TRBV5-1 and TRBJ2-5, is as follows: KAGVTQTPRYLIKTRGQQVTLSCSPISGHRSVSWYQQTPGQGLQFLFEYFSETQRNKGNFPGRFSGRQFSNSRSEMNVSTLELGDSALYLCASSLSGAKETQYFGPGTRLLVL.

The V call is TRBV28, the J call TRBJ1-2; 8 bases line up with TRBD1. V lost 6 bases to trimming and J lost 4 bases; unmatched junction nucleotides: 4. Germline V gives CDR1 MDHEN, CDR2 SYDVKM. This CDR3 region has 13 residues. The CDR3 loop reads CASRTRGPYGYTF. Written as DNA, the CDR3 is TGTGCCAGCAGGACCAGGGGGCCCTATGGCTACACCTTC.

CDR3 protein: CATSDTSGGHTGELFF. The CDR3, as DNA: TGTGCCACCAGTGACACATCAGGGGGCCACACCGGGGAGCTGTTTTTT. The genes are TRBV24-1 and TRBJ2-2, with TRBD1 identical over 8 bases. J was trimmed by 3 bases and V by 4 bases; bases with no gene match: 6. Germline V gene lookup returns CDR1 KGHDR and CDR2 SFDVKD. The CDR3 length is 16 residues.

This chain links TRBV18 with TRBJ1-4; D call uncertain. Trimming stripped 0 bases from V and 5 bases from J, with 10 bases between. CDR3 length: 15 amino acids. Looked up from germline, CDR1 is KGHSH and CDR2 is LQKENI. In nucleotides, the CDR3 is TGTGCCAGCTCACCACCCGCGGAACAAAATGAAAAACTGTTTTTT. Translation: CASSPPAEQNEKLFF.

This clone was seen a single time. The chain joins TRBV24-1 to TRBJ1-5; perhaps TRBD1 as D (6 bases). The CDR3 spans 14 residues. CDR1 KGHDR and CDR2 SFDVKD come from the germline V gene. Trimming left V 4 bases short and J 6 bases short, with 12 bases between. CDR3 sequence (DNA): TGTGCCACCAGTGAGGACAGCTGGGGTCAGCCCCAGCATTTT. Translating gives CATSEDSWGQPQHF.

The genes are TRBV2 and TRBJ1-2; D might be TRBD1 (5 bases). Germline V gene data show CDR1 as SNHLY and CDR2 as FYNNEI. The V and J ends lost 2 bases and 5 bases respectively, with 12 bases between them. The CDR3 runs to 14 residues. The CDR3 DNA reads TGTGCCAGCAGTGAACAGGGAAAAGGGTATGGCTACACCTTC. This codes for CASSEQGKGYGYTF.

This clone was recorded only once. The chain links TRBV30 to TRBJ1-2; 8 bases agree with TRBD1. Germline V gives CDR1 GTSNPN, CDR2 SVGIG (reference sequence). Trimming cost V 6 bases and J 4 bases; bases outside gene matches: 4. The CDR3 sequence is 12 residues long. This chain's CDR3 is CACSGQGYGYTF. The CDR3 DNA is TGTGCCTGCTCTGGACAGGGCTATGGCTACACCTTC.

V usage is TRBV7-2 and J usage is TRBJ1-2; 7 bases map to TRBD1. Trimming removed 5 bases from V and 7 bases from J; junction bases left unmatched: 10. The CDR3 is 14 residues long. Germline lookup yields CDR1 SGHTA and CDR2 FQGNSA. CDR3 protein: CASSPRGGDGGYTF. The CDR3 DNA is TGTGCCAGCAGCCCAAGAGGGGGCGATGGTGGCTACACCTTC.

This clone was found a few times. The genes are TRBV6-4 and TRBJ1-5, with D possibly matching TRBD1 (6 bases). V dropped 0 bases and J dropped 6 bases, with 24 bases sitting between them. Germline V gene lookup returns CDR1 MRHNA and CDR2 SNTAGT. The CDR3 length is 19 residues. The CDR3 DNA reads TGTGCCAGCAGTGACTCGAGTCGTTTCAGATTTGGACAGCGTCAGCCCCAGCATTTT. It encodes CASSDSSRFRFGQRQPQHF.

The chain is built from TRBV28 and TRBJ2-7, with D possibly matching TRBD2 (6 bases). Trimming took off 7 bases at V and 2 bases at J, with 12 bases between the two ends. Germline CDR1 reads MDHEN; CDR2 reads SYDVKM. CDR3 length equals 13 residues. CDR3 sequence (DNA): TGTGCCAGCATCGCGACTAGTACCTACGAGCAGTACTTC. It codes for CASIATSTYEQYF.

The chain uses TRBV4-2 and TRBJ2-1; a weak D match, TRBD1 (6 bases). V was pared by 4 bases and J by 3 bases, with 19 bases between. In germline, CDR1 is LGHNA, CDR2 YNFKEQ. This CDR3 has 17 amino acids. In nucleotides, the CDR3 is TGTGCCAGCAGCCGGGCAGAGGTACCGGGACACTACAATGAGCAGTTCTTC. Protein product: CASSRAEVPGHYNEQFF.

V and J are TRBV27 and TRBJ1-1; 12 nucleotides match TRBD1. Germline V gene lookup returns CDR1 MNHEY and CDR2 SMNVEV (reference sequence). The CDR3 is 14 amino acids. V lost 6 bases and J lost 10; bases outside the gene matches: 9. CDR3 amino acids: CASSPGQGARGAFF. Written as DNA, the CDR3 is TGTGCCAGCAGCCCGGGACAGGGGGCTAGAGGAGCTTTCTTT.

The chain employs TRBV7-2 and TRBJ2-7; D uncertain. CDR3 length: 14 amino acids. V lost 2 bases to trimming and J lost 1 base, with 9 bases between them. Germline loops: CDR1 SGHTA, CDR2 FQGNSA. CDR3 sequence (DNA): TGTGCCAGCAGCTTAAGTCTGAGTTCCTACGAGCAGTACTTC. This sequence encodes CASSLSLSSYEQYF.

The genes are TRBV2 and TRBJ2-3; maybe TRBD1 (6 bases). CDR1 is SNHLY, CDR2 FYNNEI, per germline. CDR3 length: 15 residues. Between the trimmed V and J ends, which lost 0 bases and 3 bases, there was a span of 10 bases. Here the CDR3 DNA reads TGTGCCAGCAGTGAAGCGCAACAGGGAACAGATACGCAGTATTTT. This sequence encodes CASSEAQQGTDTQYF.

This clone turned up a few times. The chain uses TRBV19 and TRBJ1-3; no firm D call. The germline V gene encodes CDR1 LNHDA and CDR2 SQIVND (reference sequence). The CDR3 sequence is 15 residues long. The V end lost 6 bases, the J end lost 0 bases, and 12 bases lay between the germline ends. The DNA for the CDR3 is TGTGCCAGTAGGAGCACCTTTCTCTCTGGAAACACCATATATTTT. As protein: CASRSTFLSGNTIYF.

The chain carries TRBV3-1 (or the pseudogene TRBV3-2) and TRBJ2-1; a possible D gene is TRBD2 (6 bases). The CDR3 sequence is 18 residues long. Germline lookup yields CDR1 LGHDT and CDR2 YNNKEL (reference sequence). V was clipped by 5 bases and J by 0 bases, with 20 bases between them. The CDR3 is CASSSSWGGKSSYNEQFF. CDR3 sequence (DNA): TGTGCCAGCAGCTCCAGCTGGGGAGGTAAAAGCTCCTACAATGAGCAGTTCTTC.

V and J are TRBV5-4 and TRBJ1-2; 8 bases fit TRBD1. CDR1 and CDR2 (germline): SGHNT, YYREEE (reference sequence). Trimming took 4 bases from V and 5 from J; bases not matched to a gene: 4. The CDR3 is made up of 13 amino acids. In DNA, the CDR3 is TGTGCCAGCAGCCCGGGACAGGCTTATGGCTACACCTTC. Encoded protein: CASSPGQAYGYTF.

V gene TRBV5-4 combines with J gene TRBJ2-2; tentatively, D is TRBD1 (6 bases). This CDR3 contains 14 residues. V shed 4 bases and J shed 1 base, with 8 bases lying between them. In germline, CDR1 is SGHNT, CDR2 YYREEE (reference sequence). The CDR3 spells CASSPGQNTGELFF. CDR3 DNA: TGTGCCAGCAGCCCGGGACAGAACACCGGGGAGCTGTTTTTT.

The chain is built from TRBV6-2 or TRBV6-3 and TRBJ2-3; 12 bases align to TRBD2. V dropped 1 base and J dropped 5; count of bases not matched to a gene: 4. Germline V gene data show CDR1 as MNHEY and CDR2 as SVGEGT. This CDR3 has 16 amino acids. CDR3 DNA: TGTGCCAGCAGTTACTTGAGGGGACTAGCGGGAGATACGCAGTATTTT. Its translation is CASSYLRGLAGDTQYF.

The chain joins TRBV5-5 to TRBJ1-2, with TRBD1 matching over 7 bases. The CDR3 contains 13 residues. J was trimmed by 2 bases and V by 3 bases; bases with no gene match: 1. Germline-derived CDR1 and CDR2 are SGHKS and YYEKEE (reference sequence). The CDR3 is CASSWGQNYGYTF. The CDR3 DNA is TGTGCCAGCAGCTGGGGACAGAACTATGGCTACACCTTC.

The chain is built from TRBV7-2 and TRBJ2-1; 9 nucleotides agree with TRBD2. Germline values: CDR1 SGHTA, CDR2 FQGNSA. V gave up 3 bases and J gave up 10 bases; unmatched junction bases: 10. The CDR3 is made up of 15 amino acids. The CDR3 here is CASSFLAGGPPEQFF. In nucleotides, the CDR3 is TGTGCCAGCAGCTTCCTGGCGGGGGGGCCCCCGGAGCAGTTCTTC. Combining the CDR3 with reference TRBV7-2 and TRBJ2-1 gives the whole variable domain GAGVSQSPSNKVTEKGKDVELRCDPISGHTALYWYRQSLGQGLEFLIYFQGNSAPDKSGLPSDRFSAERTGGSVSTLTIQRTQQEDSAVYLCASSFLAGGPPEQFFGPGTRLTVL.

The V call is TRBV5-4, the J call TRBJ2-1, with 12 bases matching TRBD2. Germline V gives CDR1 SGHNT, CDR2 YYREEE (reference sequence). The CDR3 is 19 residues long. Trimming took 4 bases from V and 0 from J; bases not matched to a gene: 11. The chain's CDR3 is CASSQLRTSGISSYNEQFF. CDR3 DNA sequence: TGTGCCAGCAGCCAGCTTAGGACTAGCGGGATCTCCTCCTACAATGAGCAGTTCTTC.

The chain recombines TRBV28 with TRBJ1-5; D is ambiguous. This CDR3 comprises 15 residues. The V end lost 4 bases, the J end lost 3 bases, and 13 bases lay between the germline ends. Germline-derived CDR1 and CDR2 are MDHEN and SYDVKM. The CDR3 DNA is TGTGCCAGCAGTTCCCACGGACTGTTCAATCAGCCCCAGCATTTT. Translated: CASSSHGLFNQPQHF.

The chain uses TRBV5-1 and TRBJ1-4; D ambiguous. Trimming cost V 0 bases and J 4 bases, with 13 bases left between them. This CDR3 region has 16 residues. The V gene's germline CDR1 is SGHRS and CDR2 YFSETQ. CDR3 in amino acids: CASSLEPLFGNEKLFF. As DNA, the CDR3 is TGCGCCAGCAGCTTGGAGCCTCTATTCGGTAATGAAAAACTGTTTTTT.